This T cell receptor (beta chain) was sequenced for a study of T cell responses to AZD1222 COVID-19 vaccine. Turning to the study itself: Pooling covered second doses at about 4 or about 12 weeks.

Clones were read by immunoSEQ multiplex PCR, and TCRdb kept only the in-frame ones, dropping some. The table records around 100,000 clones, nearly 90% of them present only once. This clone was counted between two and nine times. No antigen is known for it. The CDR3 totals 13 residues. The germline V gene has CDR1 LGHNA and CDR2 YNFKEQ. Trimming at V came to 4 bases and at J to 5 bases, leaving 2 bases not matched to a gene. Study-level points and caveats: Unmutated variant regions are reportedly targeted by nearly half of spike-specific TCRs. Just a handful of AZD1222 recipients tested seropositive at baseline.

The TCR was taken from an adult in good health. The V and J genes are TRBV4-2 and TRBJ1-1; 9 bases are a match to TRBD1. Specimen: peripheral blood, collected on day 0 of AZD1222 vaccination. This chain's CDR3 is CASSRDRVTEAFF. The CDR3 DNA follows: TGTGCCAGCAGCCGGGACAGGGTAACTGAAGCTTTCTTT.